The source of this T cell receptor (beta chain) is a study of T cell repertoires in cytomegalovirus infection. The wider study: Indications came from public TCR beta signatures; they pointed to CMV infection and to a matching HLA type.

This clonotype was counted between two and nine times. Its matching antigen is unknown. MiXCR, applied by TCRdb to the reads, yields one record per CDR3 protein. Of around 180,000 distinct CDR3 sequences in the sample, approximately 28% were seen once. This CDR3 has 14 amino acids. Germline V gene lookup returns CDR1 SGHVS and CDR2 FQNEAQ. V was pared by 4 bases and J by 0 bases, with 9 bases between. General study results and limits: Cumulative public TCR beta family frequency identified CMV carriers with the relevant HLA.

This receptor was obtained from a human donor in good health (CMV status not recorded). Some clones in this sample may be carry-over from other donors' samples. This chain uses TRBV7-8 with TRBJ1-1; D possibly corresponds to TRBD1 (6 bases). Sequenced material: PBMCs. The CDR3 DNA reads TGTGCCAGCAGCTCGACAGGTTTGAACACTGAAGCTTTCTTT. Translated, it gives CASSSTGLNTEAFF.